Listed here is a single T cell receptor beta chain. Its target antigen remains unknown. Base qualities were left out, and no much larger clone turns up one base away. Per the publication, the time point label means: newly diagnosed GD, antithyroid drugs for less than 3 months. For both TCR sequencing and RNA sequencing, RNA was extracted from PBMCs using TRIzol. The diagnosis of Graves' disease followed American Thyroid Association guidelines. Patients for the study were recruited at an endocrinology department in Xi'an, China. Each patient gave around 9.2 milliliters of peripheral blood, collected in an EDTA anticoagulant tube. PBMCs were isolated by Ficoll Paque Plus density gradient separation without further T cell sorting. An Agilent 2100 Bioanalyzer and agarose gel were used to check RNA quality, while a NanoDrop 2000 measured RNA concentration. The method was multiplex PCR. The instrument given in TCRdb is Illumina HiSeq 4000. TCR beta libraries were built with iRepertoire HTBI primers and Arm-PCR amplification of CDR3 regions. Before sequencing, the PCR products went through gel purification. The original methods were these. Gene usage analysis of CDR3 amino acid clonotypes relied on the approximately 60 TRBV and around 14 TRBJ segments identified across samples. COPE and FqMerger were used to merge the filtered high-quality paired reads into contigs. Contigs were aligned with BLAST to IMGT TRBV, TRBD and TRBJ reference genes, and CDR3 was defined per IMGT. Any clonotype with a frequency above 0.1% was counted as a highly expanded clone. Shannon entropy was used to measure repertoire diversity, and the Gini coefficient was used to measure V-J evenness. A clonotype was considered public if more than one individual shared it. Using fastp trimming at Q25 and MiXCR clonotype assembly, TCRdb reanalyzed the public sequencing data and kept in-frame beta chains. Rows merge per CDR3 protein into single entries with the most common DNA and genes. The V and J calls and clone size are TCRdb's, not the authors'. This sample comprises 680,000 or so distinct CDR3 sequences, roughly 15% of them detected only once. The leading ten clones occupy about 17% of the sample.

Ends trimmed: V by 3 bases, J by 5 bases; bases unmatched to a gene: 18. The CDR3, from cysteine to phenylalanine, totals 19 residues. The sequence is cut down to CDR3 DNA, 57 bases in frame from base 1. From a lookup of the germline V gene, CDR1 and CDR2 are SGHVS and FQNEAQ. This specimen comes from a study of regulatory T cells in long-lasting Graves disease (dated by TCRdb to the early 2020s). Some background on the complete study: Patients with newly diagnosed Graves' disease had been on antithyroid drugs for under 3 months. Persistent Graves' disease patients were compared with newly diagnosed Graves' disease patients by peripheral blood TCR sequencing and RNA sequencing. The study took place in China and was registered as a clinical trial. TCR sequencing covered 13 persistent and approximately 20 newly diagnosed Graves' disease patients, some 33 samples in total.

What the authors observed across the whole study: Persistent patients shared more public clonotypes among themselves (more than 2,500) than newly diagnosed patients did (roughly 920). Because the primary lesion, thyroid tissue, could not be accessed, the study looked at peripheral blood alone. Preferential use of TRBV28, TRBJ1-2 and TRBJ2-5 was observed in persistent disease, whereas TRBV20-1 and TRBJ2-1 were favored in newly diagnosed disease. Only the TCR beta chain was sequenced and analyzed. Compared with newly diagnosed patients, patients with persistent Graves' disease had lower TCR Shannon entropy and fewer highly expanded clones, which suggests clonal expansion. The small sample size was acknowledged by the authors as a limitation that may reduce accuracy.

These data were likewise used in another study, on T cells in Graves' hyperthyroidism and ophthalmopathy. Taken from the second paper: Stable Graves' hyperthyroidism was defined as the absence of progression to ophthalmopathy over 18 months of follow-up. Hyperthyroidism patients were aged 18 to 65 years and newly diagnosed, with disease duration of less than 2 months. Patients with uncontrolled infections, other autoimmune diseases, pregnancy or lactation were excluded. Diagnoses relied on clinical symptoms, serum thyroxine and TRAb, thyroid ultrasound and orbital computed tomography. The TCR CDR3 was subjected to a first round of RT-PCR using the HTBI primer set and the Qiagen OneStep RT-PCR kit. Most expanded thyroid clonotypes (frequency above 0.001) were also detected in blood, suggesting blood repertoires may reflect thyroid immune responses. A model built on a 13 V-J signature distinguished ophthalmopathy from stable hyperthyroidism, reaching roughly 88% sensitivity and approximately 81% specificity in cross-validation and 80%/75% in testing. In validation, the model predicted progression to ophthalmopathy with approximately 71% sensitivity and less than 75% specificity, a median of about six months before onset. To identify distinguishing TCR V-J signatures, a discovery cohort of 95 to 100 patients was used, comprising 43 with Graves' ophthalmopathy and around 57 with stable Graves' hyperthyroidism. Prospective prediction of ophthalmopathy was tested in an independent validation cohort consisting of 18 hyperthyroidism patients and over 15 patients who later progressed to ophthalmopathy. The approximately 98 discovery patients were randomly divided into training and test sets at a 7:3 ratio. Thyroid tissue and blood T-cell repertoires from several Graves' hyperthyroidism patients were also compared in the study. Following sampling, methimazole starting at 30 mg daily was given to hyperthyroidism patients, and high-dose intravenous methylprednisolone was given to ophthalmopathy patients. Libraries were constructed in a second round of multiplex PCR, after which size selection and purification were performed. Libraries were sequenced paired-end with 100 bp reads on an Illumina HiSeq2000. SOAPnuke was used to process the raw data, with reads discarded if the reads contained adapters or uncalled bases, had a mean Phred below 15, or lacked an exact constant-primer or identifier match. COPE v1.2.5 was used to merge the high-quality paired reads, and each unique nucleotide sequence was defined as a clonotype. MiTCR v1.1 was used to align the clonotypes against IMGT TRBV, TRBD and TRBJ reference segments. Analysis was restricted to V-J combinations with a frequency above 0.0001, which covered 99.2% of repertoires. The TCS score was defined as F50 (clonal expansion) divided by E x V (chaos), with BLOSUM62-based TCRdist calculated between CDR3 peptides within each V-J. Welch's t-statistics and random forest reduced fewer than 600 V-J features to about 12, which were used in a naive Bayes classifier (R e1071). Sample size was not statistically predetermined, and blinding of investigators to group allocation was not performed. The paper reports TCR Vbeta CDR3 sequencing of 140 or so peripheral blood samples: some 44 ophthalmopathy, under 80 hyperthyroidism and approximately 17 progressor patients.

The sample consisted of peripheral blood mononuclear cells (PBMCs), taken at new diagnosis, from a patient treated with antithyroid drugs. This clonotype was obtained from a woman aged 25 to 45 with Graves disease. Donor details come from another sample of the same person, matched by shared clones. Here the chain combines TRBV7-8 and TRBJ1-4, with TRBD1 identical over 7 junction bases. The bases are TGTGCCAGCAGCTTCAGAGGACAGGTCACCACCTGGGAGAATGAAAAACTGTTTTTT. It encodes CASSFRGQVTTWENEKLFF.